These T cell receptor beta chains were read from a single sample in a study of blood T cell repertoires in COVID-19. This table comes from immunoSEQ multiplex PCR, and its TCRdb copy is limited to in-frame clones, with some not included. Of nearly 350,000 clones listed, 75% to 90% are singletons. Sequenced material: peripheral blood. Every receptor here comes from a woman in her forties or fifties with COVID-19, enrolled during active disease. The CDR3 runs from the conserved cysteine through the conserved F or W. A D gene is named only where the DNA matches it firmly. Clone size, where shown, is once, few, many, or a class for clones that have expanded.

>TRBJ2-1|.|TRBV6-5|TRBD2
CASRGLAPYNEQFF
TGTGCCAGCAGAGGACTAGCACCCTACAATGAGCAGTTCTTC
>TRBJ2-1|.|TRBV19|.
CASHRGQSPYNEQFF
TGTGCCAGTCACCGAGGGCAGAGTCCATACAATGAGCAGTTCTTC
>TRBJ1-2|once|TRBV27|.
CASSPLAGTHGYTF
TGTGCCAGCAGTCCCCTGGCAGGTACACATGGCTACACCTTC
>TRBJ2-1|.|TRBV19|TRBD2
CASRPGLAGERTYNEQFF
TGTGCCAGTAGACCGGGACTAGCGGGAGAAAGGACCTACAATGAGCAGTTCTTC
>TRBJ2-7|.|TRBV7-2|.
CASSSLLGVARYEQYF
TGTGCCAGCAGCTCCTTGCTCGGAGTAGCCCGCTACGAGCAGTACTTC
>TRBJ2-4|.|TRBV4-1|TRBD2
CASSQVTNGREGIQYF
TGCGCCAGCAGCCAAGTTACCAACGGGAGGGAGGGCATTCAGTACTTC
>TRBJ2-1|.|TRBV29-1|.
CSVELAKEQFF
TGCAGCGTTGAACTAGCGAAAGAGCAGTTCTTC
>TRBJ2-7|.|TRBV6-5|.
CASTYAGTASYEQYF
TGTGCCAGCACCTATGCCGGGACTGCCTCCTACGAGCAGTACTTC
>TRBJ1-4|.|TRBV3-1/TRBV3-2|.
CASSRTGSDEKLFF
TGTGCCAGCAGCCGCACAGGGTCGGATGAAAAACTGTTTTTT
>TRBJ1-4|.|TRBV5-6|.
CASSSTGLNEKLFF
TGTGCCAGCAGCTCGACAGGCCTTAATGAAAAACTGTTTTTT
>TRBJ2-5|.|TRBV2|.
CASREGQGGVETQYF
TGTGCCAGCAGGGAAGGCCAGGGGGGAGTAGAGACCCAGTACTTC
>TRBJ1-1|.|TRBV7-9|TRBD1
CASSSRGQDTEAFF
TGTGCCAGCAGCTCCAGGGGGCAGGACACTGAAGCTTTCTTT
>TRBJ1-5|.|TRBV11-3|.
CASSLQGINQPQHF
TGTGCCAGCAGCTTACAGGGCATAAATCAGCCCCAGCATTTT
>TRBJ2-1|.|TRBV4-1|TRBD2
CASSQVALGTTPNEQFF
TGCGCCAGCAGCCAAGTAGCTCTCGGGACTACGCCTAATGAGCAGTTCTTC
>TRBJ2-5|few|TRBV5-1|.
CASSLAYLETQYF
TGCGCCAGCAGCTTGGCCTATTTAGAGACCCAGTACTTC
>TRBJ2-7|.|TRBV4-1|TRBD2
CASSPGLAGYSYEQYF
TGCGCCAGCAGCCCGGGACTAGCGGGATACTCCTACGAGCAGTACTTC
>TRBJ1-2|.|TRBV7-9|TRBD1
CASSPGQGASNYGYTF
TGTGCCAGCAGCCCGGGACAGGGGGCCTCTAACTATGGCTACACCTTC
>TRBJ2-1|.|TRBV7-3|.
CASSFRQINEQFF
TGTGCCAGCAGCTTCAGACAGATCAATGAGCAGTTCTTC
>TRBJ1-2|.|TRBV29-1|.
CSAVQGGYGYTF
TGCAGCGCTGTACAGGGTGGCTATGGCTACACCTTC
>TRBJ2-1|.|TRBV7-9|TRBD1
CASSGPQGDLIDEQFF
TGTGCCAGCAGTGGCCCACAGGGGGACCTAATCGATGAGCAGTTCTTC
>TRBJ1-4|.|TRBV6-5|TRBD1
CASTSRQGTNEKLFF
TGTGCCAGCACCTCACGACAGGGCACTAATGAAAAACTGTTTTTT
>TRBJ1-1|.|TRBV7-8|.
CASSLVSSATGIPNTEAFF
TGTGCCAGCAGCTTAGTTAGTTCCGCCACAGGTATTCCGAACACTGAAGCTTTCTTT
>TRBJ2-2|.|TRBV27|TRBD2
CASSSTGTRHTGELFF
TGTGCCAGCAGTAGCACCGGGACTAGACACACCGGGGAGCTGTTTTTT
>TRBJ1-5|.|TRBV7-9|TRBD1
CASSREYWDRDSNQPQHF
TGTGCCAGCAGCCGAGAGTACTGGGACAGGGATAGCAATCAGCCCCAGCATTTT
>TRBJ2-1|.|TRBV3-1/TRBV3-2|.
CASSQDWETNSQILYNEQFF
TGTGCCAGCAGCCAAGATTGGGAGACTAACTCACAAATCTTATACAATGAGCAGTTCTTC
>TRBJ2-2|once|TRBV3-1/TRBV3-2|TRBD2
CASRKIRTRHTGELFF
TGTGCCAGCAGGAAAATACGGACTAGGCACACCGGGGAGCTGTTTTTT
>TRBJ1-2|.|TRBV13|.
CASSLKFWSSPYGYTF
TGTGCCAGCAGCTTAAAGTTTTGGAGCAGCCCCTATGGCTACACCTTC
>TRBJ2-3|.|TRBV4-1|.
CASSQERGGIVTDTQYF
TGCGCCAGCAGCCAAGAAAGAGGGGGAATCGTCACAGATACGCAGTATTTT
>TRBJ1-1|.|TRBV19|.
CASSIRGGVTEAFF
TGTGCCAGTAGTATCCGGGGGGGCGTCACTGAAGCTTTCTTT
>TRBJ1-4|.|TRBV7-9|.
CASSQGLTTNEKLFF
TGTGCCAGCAGTCAGGGTTTAACAACTAATGAAAAACTGTTTTTT
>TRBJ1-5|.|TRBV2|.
CASRDTGRYSNQPQHF
TGTGCCAGCAGAGATACAGGGAGATATAGCAATCAGCCCCAGCATTTT
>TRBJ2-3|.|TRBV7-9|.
CASSSLGTDTQYF
TGTGCCAGCAGCTCCCTAGGAACAGATACGCAGTATTTT
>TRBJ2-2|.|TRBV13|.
CASSVRDKFYTGELFF
TGTGCCAGCAGCGTCCGGGACAAATTCTACACCGGGGAGCTGTTTTTT
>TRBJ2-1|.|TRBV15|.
CATKYGGTSYNEQFF
TGTGCCACCAAGTACGGCGGGACTTCCTACAATGAGCAGTTCTTC
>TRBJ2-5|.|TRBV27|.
CASGYRIQETQYF
TGTGCCAGCGGATACAGGATCCAAGAGACCCAGTACTTC
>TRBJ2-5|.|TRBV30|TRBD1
CAWSVPTGHWTQYF
TGTGCCTGGAGTGTTCCGACAGGGCACTGGACCCAGTACTTC
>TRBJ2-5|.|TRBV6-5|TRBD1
CASSYRGQGRGETQYF
TGTGCCAGCAGTTACCGGGGACAGGGACGAGGCGAGACCCAGTACTTC
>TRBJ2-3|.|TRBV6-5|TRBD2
CASSPASGGVDTQYF
TGTGCCAGCTCTCCCGCTAGCGGAGGGGTAGATACGCAGTATTTT
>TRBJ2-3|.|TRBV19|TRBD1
CASSIAWGTGAWNTQYF
TGTGCCAGTAGTATAGCTTGGGGGACAGGAGCCTGGAATACGCAGTATTTT
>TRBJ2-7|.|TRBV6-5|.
CASSQNKEQYF
TGTGCCAGCAGTCAGAACAAGGAGCAGTACTTC
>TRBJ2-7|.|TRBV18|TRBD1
CASSPIFRGPEQYF
TGTGCCAGCTCACCGATTTTCAGGGGGCCCGAGCAGTACTTC
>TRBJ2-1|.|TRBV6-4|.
CASSTGTLWVGEQFF
TGTGCCAGCAGTACCGGGACTCTGTGGGTGGGTGAGCAGTTCTTC
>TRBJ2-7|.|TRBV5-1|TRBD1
CASSGQGGEQYF
TGCGCCAGCAGCGGACAGGGAGGCGAGCAGTACTTC
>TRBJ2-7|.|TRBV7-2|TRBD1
CASSSFGQGYEQYF
TGTGCCAGCAGCTCCTTTGGACAGGGCTACGAGCAGTACTTC
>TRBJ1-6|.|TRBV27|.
CASSLSPTTSSYNSPLHF
TGTGCCAGCAGTTTATCACCGACCACTAGCTCCTATAATTCACCCCTCCACTTT
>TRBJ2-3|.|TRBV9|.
CASSVRGRGSDTQYF
TGTGCCAGCAGCGTAAGAGGGAGGGGGTCAGATACGCAGTATTTT
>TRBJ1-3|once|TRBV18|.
CASSPLELRGGNTIYF
TGTGCCAGCTCACCACTCGAACTTAGGGGAGGAAACACCATATATTTT
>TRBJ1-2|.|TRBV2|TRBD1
CASSSTTGASYGYTF
TGTGCCAGCAGCTCCACGACAGGGGCATCATATGGCTACACCTTC
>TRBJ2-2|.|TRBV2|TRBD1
CASSGSGGLSTGELFF
TGTGCCAGCAGTGGATCAGGGGGCCTTTCTACCGGGGAGCTGTTTTTT
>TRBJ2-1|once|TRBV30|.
CAWPEGRYNEQFF
TGTGCCTGGCCTGAAGGGAGGTACAATGAGCAGTTCTTC
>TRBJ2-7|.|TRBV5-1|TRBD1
CASSWGQGYEQYF
TGCGCCAGCAGCTGGGGACAGGGATACGAGCAGTACTTC
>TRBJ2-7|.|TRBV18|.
CASSLNRVNEQYF
TGTGCCAGCTCACTTAACAGGGTAAACGAGCAGTACTTC
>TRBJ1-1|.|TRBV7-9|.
CASSAQSLSGEAFF
TGTGCCAGCAGCGCCCAAAGTCTATCAGGTGAAGCTTTCTTT
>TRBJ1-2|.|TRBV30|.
CAWSWGGTANF
TGTGCCTGGAGTTGGGGGGGCACCGCGAACTTC
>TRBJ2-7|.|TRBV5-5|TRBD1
CASSLGRYRDRALLEQYF
TGTGCCAGCAGCTTGGGTCGGTACCGGGACAGGGCGCTGCTTGAGCAGTACTTC
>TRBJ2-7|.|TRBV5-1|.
CASSLTSGSYEQYF
TGCGCCAGCAGCTTGACCTCAGGATCCTACGAGCAGTACTTC
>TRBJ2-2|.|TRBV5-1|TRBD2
CASSFLAGEAGELFF
TGCGCCAGCAGCTTTCTAGCGGGAGAGGCCGGGGAGCTGTTTTTT
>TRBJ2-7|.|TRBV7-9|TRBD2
CASSLEGTSAYEQYF
TGTGCCAGCAGCTTAGAGGGGACTAGCGCCTACGAGCAGTACTTC
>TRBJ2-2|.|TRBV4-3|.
CASSQDLITGLLRNTGELFF
TGCGCCAGCAGCCAAGACCTCATTACAGGGCTGCTCCGGAACACCGGGGAGCTGTTTTTT
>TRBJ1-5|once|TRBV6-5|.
CASTKVWANQPQHF
TGTGCCAGCACAAAGGTCTGGGCCAATCAGCCCCAGCATTTT